This record looks at one T cell receptor (beta chain) sequence and its context. Assay used: immunoSEQ multiplex PCR; TCRdb lists only in-frame clones, some missing. The sample holds some 240,000 clones, 85% to 90% seen once. This sample is drawn from a study of blood T cell repertoires in COVID-19. Across the whole study: The study drew acute and convalescent COVID-19 samples from the United States, Italy and Spain. T cells, B-cell-depleted T cells, or PBMCs provided the cDNA or gDNA that served as material.

V was pared by 5 bases and J by 6 bases, with 14 bases between. This CDR3 has 14 amino acids. Germline V lookup: CDR1 SNHLY, CDR2 FYNNEI. The chain recombines TRBV2 with TRBJ2-1; tentative D call: TRBD2 (5 bases). The sample comprised peripheral blood. The TCR originated in a woman aged 40-49 years who had recovered from COVID-19. CDR3 DNA: TGTGCCAGCAGTCTAGAGGGTTCGTCCAATGAGCAGTTCTTC. It yields the protein CASSLEGSSNEQFF.